A single TCR beta chain is shown here with its context. The sample comes from a study of blood T cell repertoires in COVID-19. Study background: Acute and convalescent COVID-19 specimens originated in the United States, Italy and Spain. PBMCs, B-cell-depleted T cells, or T cells provided the cDNA or gDNA that made up the material.

Unmatched junction bases numbered 14, after V lost 4 bases and J lost 8 bases. This CDR3 is built from 17 residues. CDR1 is SGHNT, CDR2 YYREEE, per germline (reference sequence). Seattle's enrolled individuals joined amid active infection and were then monitored longitudinally. The authors' processing: Reference gene primer amplification gave nucleated cell count estimates. Measured with immunoSEQ multiplex PCR; TCRdb has only the in-frame clones, and not every one. That table furnishes V, J and clone size, whereas the DNA furnished D and trimming. The profile shows roughly 130,000 clones, approximately 90% of them singletons.

The J gene is TRBJ1-4, the V gene TRBV5-4, with TRBD1 identical over 10 bases. This TCR derives from a human donor with COVID-19, enrolled during active disease. The donor label of this sample is uncertain. The sequencing input was peripheral blood. The CDR3: CASSQSPGTGVGEKLFF. CDR3 nucleotide sequence: TGTGCCAGCAGCCAAAGTCCCGGGACAGGGGTGGGGGAAAAACTGTTTTTT.